This record covers a single T cell receptor (beta chain). The data belong to a study of early T cells in non-severe SARS-CoV-2 infection. Looked up from germline, CDR1 is SGHVS and CDR2 is FQNEAQ. CDR3 length: 14 residues. Trimming pared 5 bases from V and 4 bases from J, leaving 12 bases between. TCRdb processed the 5' RACE reads anew with MiXCR; each CDR3 protein has one entry. The repertoire holds around 86,000 distinct CDR3 sequences, with roughly 15% as singletons. The chain uses TRBV7-8 and TRBJ2-1; no firm D call. The clonotype originates from an adult who was a healthcare worker with PCR-confirmed SARS-CoV-2 infection or an uninfected control (not recorded which). Sequencing was carried out using whole blood. CDR3 in amino acids: CASSNGPLYNEQFF. The CDR3 DNA is TGTGCCAGCAGCAATGGACCGTTGTACAATGAGCAGTTCTTC.